A selection of T cell receptor beta chains follows, all from one sample in a study of CD8+ T cells in alopecia areata. Assay used: immunoSEQ multiplex PCR; TCRdb lists only in-frame clones, some missing. The sample lists some 51,000 clones; around 97% were seen once. Sequences were derived from CD8+ T cells sorted from blood, sampled at week 0. The receptors derive from a human donor with alopecia areata. Each CDR3 is given with its conserved first and last residue. A D gene is named only where the DNA matches it firmly. Part of the rows lack a size; the others show once, few, many or a class for expanded clones.

J: TRBJ2-7; D: NA; size: NA; V: TRBV6-1; DNA: TGTGCCAGCAGGGCAGGGTCCCATAGCTCCTACGAGCAGTACTTC; CDR3: CASRAGSHSSYEQYF
J: TRBJ1-1; D: NA; size: NA; V: TRBV5-4; DNA: TGTGCCGTAGCCGCTGGGGGCACTGAAGCTTTCTTT; CDR3: CAVAAGGTEAFF
J: TRBJ2-7; D: NA; size: NA; V: TRBV10-3; DNA: TGTGCCATCAACCGGGACGGATTCTACGAGCAGTACTTC; CDR3: CAINRDGFYEQYF
J: TRBJ2-1; D: TRBD1; size: NA; V: TRBV4-2; DNA: TGTGCCAGCAGCCAGTCCGGGACAGGGGCCTATGAGCAGTTCTTC; CDR3: CASSQSGTGAYEQFF
J: TRBJ2-7; D: NA; size: NA; V: TRBV5-5; DNA: TGTGCCAGCAGCTTGGAAGAATACGAGCAGTACTTC; CDR3: CASSLEEYEQYF
J: TRBJ2-7; D: TRBD1; size: NA; V: TRBV4-1; DNA: TGCGCCAGCAGCCTGGAGGGGGACAGGGGCTACGAGCAGTACTTC; CDR3: CASSLEGDRGYEQYF
J: TRBJ2-4; D: NA; size: NA; V: TRBV7-9; DNA: TGTGCCAGCAGCTTGACGCCGGGGGCTGGAGCCAAAAACATTCAGTACTTC; CDR3: CASSLTPGAGAKNIQYF
J: TRBJ2-1; D: TRBD2; size: NA; V: TRBV15; DNA: TGTGCCACCAGGCTAGCGGGATACAATGAGCAGTTCTTC; CDR3: CATRLAGYNEQFF
J: TRBJ2-7; D: NA; size: NA; V: TRBV4-2; DNA: TGTGCCAGCAGCCAAGATGGCGGGGCCTCCTACGAGCAGTACTTC; CDR3: CASSQDGGASYEQYF
J: TRBJ2-3; D: NA; size: NA; V: TRBV10-3; DNA: TGTGCCATCAGTGAGTCGAATAACAGGGCTACCACAGATACGCAGTATTTT; CDR3: CAISESNNRATTDTQYF
J: TRBJ2-5; D: NA; size: NA; V: TRBV7-2; DNA: TGTGCCAGCAGCCGACCGAGCGGGACCCAGTACTTC; CDR3: CASSRPSGTQYF
J: TRBJ2-1; D: NA; size: NA; V: TRBV5-4; DNA: TGTGCCAGCAGCTTGGGGCAGTTCCCTGAGCAGTTCTTC; CDR3: CASSLGQFPEQFF
J: TRBJ2-5; D: NA; size: NA; V: TRBV7-9; DNA: TGTGCCAGCAGCTTAGTGCCGGAGACCCAGTACTTC; CDR3: CASSLVPETQYF
J: TRBJ2-1; D: TRBD2; size: NA; V: TRBV6-5; DNA: TGTGCCAGCAGTTACTTGACTAGCGGGGGGTACAATGAGCAGTTCTTC; CDR3: CASSYLTSGGYNEQFF
J: TRBJ2-7; D: TRBD1; size: NA; V: TRBV7-8; DNA: TGTGCCAGCAGCTTCGAACCGGGACAGGCCACCTACGAGCAGTACTTC; CDR3: CASSFEPGQATYEQYF
J: TRBJ2-3; D: NA; size: NA; V: TRBV4-3; DNA: TGCGCCAGCAGCCAAGACGGGGCTAGTATTGATACGCAGTATTTT; CDR3: CASSQDGASIDTQYF
J: TRBJ2-2; D: TRBD2; size: NA; V: TRBV5-4; DNA: TGTGCCAGCAGTGACCTAGCGGGGGTTCAAACCGGGGAGCTGTTTTTT; CDR3: CASSDLAGVQTGELFF
J: TRBJ2-7; D: TRBD1; size: once; V: TRBV5-1; DNA: TGCGCCAGCAGCCACCCGGGACAGGGGTACTACGAGCAGTACTTC; CDR3: CASSHPGQGYYEQYF
J: TRBJ2-1; D: TRBD1; size: NA; V: TRBV6-5; DNA: TGTGCCAGCAGTTACTCCCGGGACAGGGGGAATGAGCAGTTCTTC; CDR3: CASSYSRDRGNEQFF
J: TRBJ1-2; D: NA; size: NA; V: TRBV5-6; DNA: TGTGCCAGCAGCTTGGGGGCGGGCTACTATGGCTACACCTTC; CDR3: CASSLGAGYYGYTF
J: TRBJ2-3; D: NA; size: NA; V: TRBV5-5; DNA: TGTGCCAGCAGCTTGGGATGGGGAGGCACAGATACGCAGTATTTT; CDR3: CASSLGWGGTDTQYF
J: TRBJ1-1; D: NA; size: NA; V: TRBV2; DNA: TGTGCCAGCAGTGGGACCGCGAACACTGAAGCTTTCTTT; CDR3: CASSGTANTEAFF
J: TRBJ2-1; D: TRBD2; size: NA; V: TRBV14; DNA: TGTGCCAGCAGCCAAGACCCCGGGACTAGCGTTTATAGTGAGCAGTTCTTC; CDR3: CASSQDPGTSVYSEQFF
J: TRBJ2-2; D: NA; size: NA; V: TRBV2; DNA: TGTGCCAGCATGAACACCGGGGAGCTGTTTTTT; CDR3: CASMNTGELFF
J: TRBJ2-1; D: NA; size: NA; V: TRBV5-1; DNA: TGCGCCAGCAGCCCCAGCCCAGCGGTAGGGAATGAGCAGTTCTTC; CDR3: CASSPSPAVGNEQFF
J: TRBJ2-5; D: NA; size: NA; V: TRBV5-4; DNA: TGTGCCAGCAGCTTGCGAGAGACCCAGTACTTC; CDR3: CASSLRETQYF
J: TRBJ2-1; D: NA; size: NA; V: TRBV5-1; DNA: TGCGCCAGCAGACCGGGCGGTAGCGTCTACAATGAGCAGTTCTTC; CDR3: CASRPGGSVYNEQFF
J: TRBJ2-1; D: NA; size: NA; V: TRBV27; DNA: TGTGCCAGCAGTTTTGCAGGGTCGAATGAGCAGTTCTTC; CDR3: CASSFAGSNEQFF
J: TRBJ2-1; D: NA; size: NA; V: TRBV7-2; DNA: TGTGCCAGCAGCTTAGCGGGGGAGCGTTTTGGCAATGAGCAGTTCTTC; CDR3: CASSLAGERFGNEQFF
J: TRBJ1-2; D: NA; size: NA; V: TRBV15; DNA: TGTGCCACCAGCAGAGATCTAGGTGGGGGAGGCTATGGCTACACCTTC; CDR3: CATSRDLGGGGYGYTF
J: TRBJ1-4; D: NA; size: once; V: TRBV27; DNA: TGTGCCAGCAGTCTCTCCGGGACATCTGGGGTCGAAAAACTGTTTTTT; CDR3: CASSLSGTSGVEKLFF